These 17 T cell receptor beta chains share one sample of origin, sequenced in a study of beta chain features in type 1 diabetes. For these TCRs, the target antigens are not known. General study results and limits: Type 1 diabetes patients showed a moderate but significant shortening of TCRB CDR3s in all four CD4+ subsets.

Expressed TCRB transcripts were sequenced, since all the RNA that had been isolated was reverse transcribed. Generated by immunoSEQ multiplex PCR, the TCRdb table keeps only in-frame clones and is missing some. The sample carries roughly 100,000 clones, under 30% recorded once. The sample consisted of central memory CD4+ T cells from blood. The receptors derive from a woman under 30 with type 1 diabetes.

This chain uses TRBV28 with TRBJ2-3; 10 bases map to TRBD2. Germline CDR1 is MDHEN and CDR2 is SYDVKM. V lost 7 bases and J lost 0; bases outside the gene matches: 13. The CDR3 has 18 residues. The CDR3 loop reads CASNLGSGRRSSTDTQYF. The CDR3 DNA sequence: TGTGCCAGCAACCTGGGTAGCGGGAGGAGGTCGAGCACAGATACGCAGTATTTT.

The V and J genes are TRBV5-1 and TRBJ2-3; a weak D match, TRBD2 (5 bases). The ends were cut back, 3 bases at V and 4 bases at J, with 9 bases in the middle. CDR1 is SGHRS and CDR2 is YFSETQ in the germline V gene. The CDR3 consists of 13 residues. CDR3 sequence reads: CASSSGVADTQYF. The CDR3 DNA reads TGCGCCAGCAGCTCCGGGGTCGCAGATACGCAGTATTTT.

The V call is TRBV7-9, the J call TRBJ1-1, with 7 nucleotides matching TRBD1. The V gene end was trimmed by 7 bases and the J gene end by 5 bases; junction bases not matched to a gene: 10. CDR3 size: 14 residues. Germline V gene lookup returns CDR1 SEHNR and CDR2 FQNEAQ (reference sequence). The CDR3 region is CASTTSGGKTEAFF. CDR3 nucleotides: TGTGCCAGCACCACCTCAGGGGGAAAAACTGAAGCTTTCTTT. Looking up the rest from reference TRBV7-9 and TRBJ1-1 gives the full variable domain: DTGVSQNPRHKITKRGQNVTFRCDPISEHNRLYWYRQTLGQGPEFLTYFQNEAQLEKSRLLSDRFSAERPKGSFSTLEIQRTEQGDSAMYLCASTTSGGKTEAFFGQGTRLTVV.

This chain links TRBV2 with TRBJ2-5, with D perhaps TRBD1 (6 bases). CDR3 length: 13 residues. Trimming stripped 5 bases from V and 7 bases from J, with 14 bases between. The V gene's germline CDR1 is SNHLY and CDR2 FYNNEI. In DNA, the CDR3 is TGTGCCAGCAGTAATACAGGGCTAGTGACCCAGTACTTC. It specifies CASSNTGLVTQYF.

This clone was counted between two and nine times. The chain employs TRBV7-2 and TRBJ2-3; a possible D gene is TRBD2 (6 bases). Germline lookup yields CDR1 SGHTA and CDR2 FQGNSA. V was trimmed by 3 bases and J by 3 bases, leaving 10 bases between them. The CDR3 extends over 14 amino acids. The CDR3 DNA reads TGTGCCAGCAGCTTCGGGAGCGGAACAGATACGCAGTATTTT. It is translated as CASSFGSGTDTQYF.

This clone came up a few times. The chain combines TRBV7-9 with TRBJ2-3, with 8 bases lining up with TRBD2. Germline loops: CDR1 SEHNR, CDR2 FQNEAQ (reference sequence). The trim removed 5 bases at V and 1 base at J, leaving 11 bases unmatched. The length of the CDR3 is 17 residues. CDR3 protein: CASSPAERERGTDTQYF. In DNA, the CDR3 is TGTGCCAGCAGCCCCGCCGAGCGGGAGAGGGGCACAGATACGCAGTATTTT.

This chain links TRBV6-5 with TRBJ2-7; D is ambiguous. The CDR3 consists of 12 residues. Trimming removed 0 bases from V and 5 bases from J, with 5 bases in between. Germline loops: CDR1 MNHEY, CDR2 SVGAGI. The CDR3: CASSYSRHEQYV. Here the CDR3 DNA reads TGTGCCAGCAGTTACTCGAGACACGAGCAGTACGTC.

This chain links TRBV4-3 with TRBJ2-1, with 13 bases matching TRBD2. Germline CDR1 is LGHNA and CDR2 is YSLEER. Unmatched junction bases numbered 9, after V lost 4 bases and J lost 0 bases. This CDR3 has 19 residues. The CDR3 sequence: CASSPRTSGGLISYNEQFF. DNA of the CDR3: TGCGCCAGCAGCCCTCGGACTAGCGGGGGCCTAATCTCCTACAATGAGCAGTTCTTC.

This clone was seen a handful of times. One junction end disagrees with the germline gene, perhaps due to a read error. The chain carries TRBV7-2 and TRBJ2-3, with 8 bases aligning to TRBD2. Germline V gene sequence: CDR1 SGHTA, CDR2 FQGNSA. The CDR3 is 18 residues long. The CDR3 nucleotides read TGTGCCAGCAGCGCCTCCGGGACTAGATCTTCTTACACAAATACGCAGTATTTT. Amino acid sequence: CASSASGTRSSYTNTQYF.

This clone appeared a few times. The V call is TRBV7-9, the J call TRBJ1-1; 7 bases fit TRBD1. The CDR3 consists of 14 residues. The germline gives CDR1 SEHNR, CDR2 FQNEAQ (reference sequence). After removal of 0 bases from V and 6 bases from J, the junction contained 4 bases not matched to a gene. CDR3 sequence reads: CASSLAVGQPEAFF. For the CDR3, the DNA is TGTGCCAGCAGCTTAGCAGTGGGACAGCCTGAAGCTTTCTTT.

The chain links TRBV5-4 to TRBJ2-1; D perhaps matches TRBD2 (5 bases). This CDR3 is 16 amino acids long. Germline-derived CDR1 and CDR2 are SGHNT and YYREEE (reference sequence). Trimming pared 0 bases from V and 10 bases from J, leaving 20 bases between. CDR3 in amino acids: CASSLARRGLKIEQFF. The DNA for the CDR3 is TGTGCCAGCAGCTTGGCGCGGAGAGGGCTAAAAATAGAGCAGTTCTTC.

This rearrangement joins TRBV5-4 to TRBJ2-3; 7 bases line up with TRBD1. The germline gives CDR1 SGHNT, CDR2 YYREEE (reference sequence). With V trimmed by 0 bases and J by 5 bases, 6 bases remained unmatched. The CDR3 spans 15 residues. The CDR3 region is CASSLEQGVQDTQYF. The CDR3 DNA is TGTGCCAGCAGCTTGGAGCAGGGGGTACAAGATACGCAGTATTTT.

This clone was seen only a few times. This chain connects TRBV19 to TRBJ2-2; TRBD1 matches 8 bases. Germline V gene sequence: CDR1 LNHDA, CDR2 SQIVND (reference sequence). J was trimmed by 4 bases and V by 5 bases; bases with no gene match: 3. The CDR3 is made up of 14 amino acids. In nucleotides, the CDR3 is TGTGCCAGTAGTGTACAGGGGGGCACCGGGGAGCTGTTTTTT. Its translation is CASSVQGGTGELFF.

In this sample, this clone turned up a few times. This chain joins TRBV14 and TRBJ2-7; perhaps TRBD2 as D (6 bases). Trimming cost V 4 bases and J 6 bases, with 16 bases left between them. The germline CDR1 and CDR2 sequences are SGHDN and FVKESK. CDR3 size: 14 residues. The CDR3 nucleotides are TGTGCCAGCAGCCGACTAGGCACTCCGGGCGAGCAGTACTTC. Its translation is CASSRLGTPGEQYF.

This clone was seen a handful of times. The chain joins TRBV7-2 to TRBJ1-2; 7 nucleotides line up with TRBD1. V lost 4 bases, J lost 2 bases, and 7 bases stayed unmatched. The length of the CDR3 is 15 residues. The V gene's germline CDR1 is SGHTA and CDR2 FQGNSA. This chain's CDR3 is CASSWMDRMNYGYTF. The CDR3 region has the DNA TGTGCCAGCAGCTGGATGGACAGGATGAACTATGGCTACACCTTC. Complete variable domain (other parts from reference TRBV7-2 and TRBJ1-2): GAGVSQSPSNKVTEKGKDVELRCDPISGHTALYWYRQSLGQGLEFLIYFQGNSAPDKSGLPSDRFSAERTGGSVSTLTIQRTQQEDSAVYLCASSWMDRMNYGYTFGSGTRLTVV.

This clone was found a few times. The chain is built from TRBV30 and TRBJ2-4; D is perhaps TRBD2 (7 bases). Germline values: CDR1 GTSNPN, CDR2 SVGIG (reference sequence). This CDR3 comprises 13 residues. The V end lost 0 bases, the J end lost 8 bases, and 11 bases lay between the germline ends. The CDR3 DNA reads TGTGCCTGGAGTGTACGGGGGGCGGACATTCAGTACTTC. Its protein product is CAWSVRGADIQYF.

This clone appeared a few times. The chain recombines TRBV7-9 with TRBJ1-2; TRBD1 agrees at 9 bases. The CDR3 totals 15 residues. J lost 4 bases, V lost 5 bases, and 8 bases had no gene match. The germline gives CDR1 SEHNR, CDR2 FQNEAQ (reference sequence). The CDR3 DNA sequence: TGTGCCAGCAGCGCCAGGGACAGGGACCCCTATGGCTACACCTTC. Amino acid sequence: CASSARDRDPYGYTF. Using reference TRBV7-9 and TRBJ1-2 for the parts outside the CDR3, the full variable domain is DTGVSQNPRHKITKRGQNVTFRCDPISEHNRLYWYRQTLGQGPEFLTYFQNEAQLEKSRLLSDRFSAERPKGSFSTLEIQRTEQGDSAMYLCASSARDRDPYGYTFGSGTRLTVV.